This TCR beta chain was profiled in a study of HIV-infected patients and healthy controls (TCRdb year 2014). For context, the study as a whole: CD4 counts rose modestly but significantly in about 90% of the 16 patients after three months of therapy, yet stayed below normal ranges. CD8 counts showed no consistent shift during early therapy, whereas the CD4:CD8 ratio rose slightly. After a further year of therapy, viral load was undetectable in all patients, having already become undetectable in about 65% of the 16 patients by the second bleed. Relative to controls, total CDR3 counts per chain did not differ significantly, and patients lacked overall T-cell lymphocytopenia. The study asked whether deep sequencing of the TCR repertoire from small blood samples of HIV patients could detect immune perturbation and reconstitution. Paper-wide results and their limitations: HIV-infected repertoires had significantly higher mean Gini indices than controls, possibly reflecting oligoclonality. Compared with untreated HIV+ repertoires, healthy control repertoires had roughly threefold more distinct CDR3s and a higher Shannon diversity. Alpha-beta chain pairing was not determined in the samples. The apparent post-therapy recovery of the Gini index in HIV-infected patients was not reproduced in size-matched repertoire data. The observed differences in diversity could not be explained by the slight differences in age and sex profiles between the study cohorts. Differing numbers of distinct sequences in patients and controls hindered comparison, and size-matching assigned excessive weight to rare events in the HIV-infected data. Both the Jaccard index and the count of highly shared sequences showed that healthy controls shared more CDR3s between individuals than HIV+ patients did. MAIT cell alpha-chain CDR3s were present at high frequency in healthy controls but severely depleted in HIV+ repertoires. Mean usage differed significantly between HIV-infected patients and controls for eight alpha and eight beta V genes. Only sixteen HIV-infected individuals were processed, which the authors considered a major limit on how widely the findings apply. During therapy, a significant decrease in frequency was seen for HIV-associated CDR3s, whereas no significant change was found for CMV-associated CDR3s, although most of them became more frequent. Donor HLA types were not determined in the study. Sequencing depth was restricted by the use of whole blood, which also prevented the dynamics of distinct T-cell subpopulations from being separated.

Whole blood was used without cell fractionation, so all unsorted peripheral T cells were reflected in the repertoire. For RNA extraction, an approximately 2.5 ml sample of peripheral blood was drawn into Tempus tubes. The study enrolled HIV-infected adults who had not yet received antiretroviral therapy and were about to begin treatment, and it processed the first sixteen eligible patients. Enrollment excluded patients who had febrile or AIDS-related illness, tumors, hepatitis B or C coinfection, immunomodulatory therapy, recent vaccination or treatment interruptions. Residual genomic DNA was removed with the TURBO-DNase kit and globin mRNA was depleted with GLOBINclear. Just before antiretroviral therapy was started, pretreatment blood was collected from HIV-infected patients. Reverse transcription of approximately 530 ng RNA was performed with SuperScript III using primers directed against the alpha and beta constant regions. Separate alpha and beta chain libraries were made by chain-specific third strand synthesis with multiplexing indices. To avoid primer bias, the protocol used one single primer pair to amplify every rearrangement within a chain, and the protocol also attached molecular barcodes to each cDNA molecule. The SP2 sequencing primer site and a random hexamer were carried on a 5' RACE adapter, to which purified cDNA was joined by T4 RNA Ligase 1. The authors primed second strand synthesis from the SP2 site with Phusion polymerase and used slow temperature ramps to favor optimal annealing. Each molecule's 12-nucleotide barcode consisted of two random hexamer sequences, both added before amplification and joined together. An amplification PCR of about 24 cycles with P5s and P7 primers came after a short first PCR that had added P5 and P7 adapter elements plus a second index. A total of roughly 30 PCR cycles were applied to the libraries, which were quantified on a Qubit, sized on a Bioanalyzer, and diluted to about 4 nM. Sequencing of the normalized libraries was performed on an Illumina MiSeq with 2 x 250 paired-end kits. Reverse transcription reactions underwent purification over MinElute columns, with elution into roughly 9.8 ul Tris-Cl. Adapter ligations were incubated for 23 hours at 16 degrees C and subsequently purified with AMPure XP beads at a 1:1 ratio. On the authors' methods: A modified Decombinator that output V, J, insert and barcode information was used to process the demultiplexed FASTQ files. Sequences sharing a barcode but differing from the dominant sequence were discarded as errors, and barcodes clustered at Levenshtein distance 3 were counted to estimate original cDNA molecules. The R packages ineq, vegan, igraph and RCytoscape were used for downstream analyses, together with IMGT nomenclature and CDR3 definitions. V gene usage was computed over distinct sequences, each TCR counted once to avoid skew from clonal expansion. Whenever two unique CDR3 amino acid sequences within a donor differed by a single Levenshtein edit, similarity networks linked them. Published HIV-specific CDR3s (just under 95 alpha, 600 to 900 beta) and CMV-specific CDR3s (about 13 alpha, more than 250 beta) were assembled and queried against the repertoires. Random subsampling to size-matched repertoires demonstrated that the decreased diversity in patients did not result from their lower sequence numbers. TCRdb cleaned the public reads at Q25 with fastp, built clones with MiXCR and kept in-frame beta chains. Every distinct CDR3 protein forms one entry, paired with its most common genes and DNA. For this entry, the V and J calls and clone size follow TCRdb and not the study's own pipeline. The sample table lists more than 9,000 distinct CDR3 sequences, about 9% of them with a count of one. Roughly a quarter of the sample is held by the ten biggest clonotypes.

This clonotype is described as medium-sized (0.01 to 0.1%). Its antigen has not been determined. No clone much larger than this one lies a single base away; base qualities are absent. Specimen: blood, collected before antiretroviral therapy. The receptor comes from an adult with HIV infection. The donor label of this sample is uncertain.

This receptor has the CDR3 CASSLNPSYNEQFF. The bases are TGTGCCAGCAGCTTAAACCCCTCCTACAATGAGCAGTTCTTC. This chain joins TRBV7-3 to TRBJ2-1; the D segment cannot be called with confidence. The CDR3 spans 14 residues, from the cysteine through the phenylalanine. Of all the DNA, just the CDR3 is kept, 42 bases in frame from base 1. The junction carries 4 bases between V and J, which are trimmed by 1 base and 0 bases respectively. Taken from the germline V gene, the CDR1 and CDR2 loops are SGHTA and FQGTGA.